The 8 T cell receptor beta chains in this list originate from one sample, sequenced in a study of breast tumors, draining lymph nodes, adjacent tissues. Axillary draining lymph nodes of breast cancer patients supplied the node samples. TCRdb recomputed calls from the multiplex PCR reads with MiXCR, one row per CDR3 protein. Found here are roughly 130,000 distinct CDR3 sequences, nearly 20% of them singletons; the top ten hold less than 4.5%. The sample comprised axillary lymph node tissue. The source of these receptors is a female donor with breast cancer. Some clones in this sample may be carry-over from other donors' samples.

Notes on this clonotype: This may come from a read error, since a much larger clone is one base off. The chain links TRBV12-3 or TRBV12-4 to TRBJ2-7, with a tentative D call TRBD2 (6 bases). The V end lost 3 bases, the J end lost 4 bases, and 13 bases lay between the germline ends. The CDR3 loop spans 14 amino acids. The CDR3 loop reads CASSFRDWGYEQYF. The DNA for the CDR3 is TGTGCCAGCAGTTTTCGGGACTGGGGTTACGAGCAGTACTTC.

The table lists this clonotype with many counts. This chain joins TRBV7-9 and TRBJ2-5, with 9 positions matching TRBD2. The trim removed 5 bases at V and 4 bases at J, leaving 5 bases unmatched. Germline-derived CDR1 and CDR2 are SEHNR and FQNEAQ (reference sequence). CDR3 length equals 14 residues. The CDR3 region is CASSAAAGGETQYF. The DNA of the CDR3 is TGTGCCAGCAGCGCGGCAGCGGGAGGAGAGACCCAGTACTTC.

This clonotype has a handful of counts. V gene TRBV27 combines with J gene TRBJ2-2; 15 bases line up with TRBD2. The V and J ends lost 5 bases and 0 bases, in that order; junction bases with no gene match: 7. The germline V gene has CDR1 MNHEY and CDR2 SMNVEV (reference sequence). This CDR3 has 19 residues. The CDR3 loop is CASSPAGTSGRSNTGELFF. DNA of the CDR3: TGTGCCAGCAGTCCCGCCGGGACTAGCGGGAGGTCGAACACCGGGGAGCTGTTTTTT.

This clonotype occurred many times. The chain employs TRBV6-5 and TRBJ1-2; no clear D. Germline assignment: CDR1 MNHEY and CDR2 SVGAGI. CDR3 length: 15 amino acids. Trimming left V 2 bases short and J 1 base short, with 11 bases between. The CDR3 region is CASSYSGGVNYGYTF. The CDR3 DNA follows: TGTGCCAGCAGTTACAGCGGCGGGGTTAACTATGGCTACACCTTC.

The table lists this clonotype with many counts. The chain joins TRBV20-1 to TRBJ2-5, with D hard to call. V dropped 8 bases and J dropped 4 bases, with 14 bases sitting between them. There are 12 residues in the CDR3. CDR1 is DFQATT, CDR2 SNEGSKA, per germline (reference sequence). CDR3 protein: CSSPEVGETQYF. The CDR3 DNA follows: TGCAGTTCCCCGGAAGTAGGAGAGACCCAGTACTTC.

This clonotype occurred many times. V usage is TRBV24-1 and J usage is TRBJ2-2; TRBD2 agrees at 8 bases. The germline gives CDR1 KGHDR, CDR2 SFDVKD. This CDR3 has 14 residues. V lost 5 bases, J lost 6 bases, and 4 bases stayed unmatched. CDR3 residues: CATSGPGGPGELFF. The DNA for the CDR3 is TGTGCCACCAGTGGCCCGGGAGGGCCCGGGGAGCTGTTTTTT.

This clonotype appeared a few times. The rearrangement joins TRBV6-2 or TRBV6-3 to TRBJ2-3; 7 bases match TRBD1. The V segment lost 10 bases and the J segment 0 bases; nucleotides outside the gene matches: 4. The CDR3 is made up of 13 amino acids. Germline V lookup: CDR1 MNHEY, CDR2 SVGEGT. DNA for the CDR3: TGTGCCACCAGGGGGTCTAGCACAGATACGCAGTATTTT. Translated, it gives CATRGSSTDTQYF.

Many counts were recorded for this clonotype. This chain's CDR3 is CASSPLARSYGETQYF. In nucleotides, the CDR3 is TGTGCCAGTAGCCCCCTGGCCAGATCCTACGGGGAGACCCAGTACTTC. The J gene is TRBJ2-5, the V gene TRBV19; D call uncertain. The CDR3 sequence is 16 residues long. Germline V lookup: CDR1 LNHDA, CDR2 SQIVND (reference sequence). The V end was cut by 6 bases, the J end by 5 bases, with 22 bases between.